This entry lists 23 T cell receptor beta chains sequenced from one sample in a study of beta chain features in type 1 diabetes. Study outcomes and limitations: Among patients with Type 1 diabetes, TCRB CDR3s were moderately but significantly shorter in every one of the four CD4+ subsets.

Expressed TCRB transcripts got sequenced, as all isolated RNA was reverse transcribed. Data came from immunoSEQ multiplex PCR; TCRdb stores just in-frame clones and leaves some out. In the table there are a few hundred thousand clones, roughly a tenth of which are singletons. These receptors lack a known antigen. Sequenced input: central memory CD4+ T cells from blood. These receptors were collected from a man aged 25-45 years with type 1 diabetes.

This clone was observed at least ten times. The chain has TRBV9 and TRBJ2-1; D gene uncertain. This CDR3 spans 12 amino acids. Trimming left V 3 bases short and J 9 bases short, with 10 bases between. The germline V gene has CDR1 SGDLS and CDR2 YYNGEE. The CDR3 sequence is CASSGSEIEQFF. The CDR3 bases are TGTGCCAGCAGCGGGAGCGAGATTGAGCAGTTCTTC.

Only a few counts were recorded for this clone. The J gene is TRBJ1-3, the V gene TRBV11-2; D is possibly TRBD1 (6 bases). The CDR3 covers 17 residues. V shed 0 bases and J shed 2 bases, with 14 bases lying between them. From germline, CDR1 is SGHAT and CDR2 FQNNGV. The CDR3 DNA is TGTGCCAGCAGCTTAGATCGAGTGGGGGCGACTGGAAACACCATATATTTT. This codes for CASSLDRVGATGNTIYF. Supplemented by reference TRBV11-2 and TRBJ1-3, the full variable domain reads EAGVAQSPRYKIIEKRQSVAFWCNPISGHATLYWYQQILGQGPKLLIQFQNNGVVDDSQLPKDRFSAERLKGVDSTLKIQPAKLEDSAVYLCASSLDRVGATGNTIYFGEGSWLTVV.

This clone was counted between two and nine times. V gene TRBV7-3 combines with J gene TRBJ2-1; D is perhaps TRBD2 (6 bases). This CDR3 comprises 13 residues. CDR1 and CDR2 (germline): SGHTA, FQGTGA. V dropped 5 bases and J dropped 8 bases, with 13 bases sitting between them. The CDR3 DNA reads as TGTGCCAGCAGCGGTTCTAGCGACGATGAGCAGTTCTTC. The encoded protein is CASSGSSDDEQFF.

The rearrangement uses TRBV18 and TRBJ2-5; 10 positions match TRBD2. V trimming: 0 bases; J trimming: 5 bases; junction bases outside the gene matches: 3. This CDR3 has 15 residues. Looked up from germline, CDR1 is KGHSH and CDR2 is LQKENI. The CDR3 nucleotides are TGTGCCAGCTCACCACCGCCAGCGGGAGGGGAGACCCAGTACTTC. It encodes CASSPPPAGGETQYF.

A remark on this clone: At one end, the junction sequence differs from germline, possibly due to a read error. The CDR3 bases are TGTGCCAGCAGCCTAGCGGGACCCCAAGAGACCCAGTACTTC. This gives the protein CASSLAGPQETQYF. The V gene is TRBV7-6, the J gene TRBJ2-5, with TRBD2 matching 9 bases. Germline V gene data show CDR1 as SGHVS and CDR2 as FNYEAQ. The CDR3 totals 14 residues.

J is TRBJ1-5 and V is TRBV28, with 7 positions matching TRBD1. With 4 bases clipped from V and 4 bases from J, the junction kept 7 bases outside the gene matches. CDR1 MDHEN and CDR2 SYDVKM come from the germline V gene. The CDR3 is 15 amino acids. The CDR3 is CASSSLDRENQPQHF. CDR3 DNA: TGTGCCAGCAGTTCGCTTGACAGGGAAAATCAGCCCCAGCATTTT.

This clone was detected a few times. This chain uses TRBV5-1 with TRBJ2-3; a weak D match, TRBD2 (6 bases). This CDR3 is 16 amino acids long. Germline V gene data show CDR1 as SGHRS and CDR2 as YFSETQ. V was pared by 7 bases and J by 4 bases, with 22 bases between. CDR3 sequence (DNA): TGCGCCAGCCGCTCCGGAGGGGCCGGAGCAGCAGATACGCAGTATTTT. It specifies CASRSGGAGAADTQYF.

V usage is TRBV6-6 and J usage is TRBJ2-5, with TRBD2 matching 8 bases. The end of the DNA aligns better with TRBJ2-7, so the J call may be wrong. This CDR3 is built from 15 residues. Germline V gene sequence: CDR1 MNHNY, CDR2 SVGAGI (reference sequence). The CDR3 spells CASSPPPRGGAEQYF. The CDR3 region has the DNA TGTGCCAGCAGTCCACCCCCCCGGGGGGGAGCCGAGCAGTACTTC.

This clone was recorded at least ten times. CDR3: CASASGYEQYF. DNA of the CDR3: TGTGCCAGCGCTAGCGGCTACGAGCAGTACTTC. The V gene is TRBV6-6, the J gene TRBJ2-7; 7 bases are shared with TRBD2. J lost 3 bases, V lost 8 bases, and 1 base had no gene match. The CDR3 is made up of 11 amino acids. Germline CDR1 is MNHNY and CDR2 is SVGAGI (reference sequence).

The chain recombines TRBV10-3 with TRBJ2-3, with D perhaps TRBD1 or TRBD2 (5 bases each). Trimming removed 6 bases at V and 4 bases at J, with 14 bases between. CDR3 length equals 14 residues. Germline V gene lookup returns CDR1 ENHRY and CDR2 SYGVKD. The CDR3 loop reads CAISSRGESDTQYF. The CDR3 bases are TGTGCCATCAGCAGTCGAGGGGAATCAGATACGCAGTATTTT.

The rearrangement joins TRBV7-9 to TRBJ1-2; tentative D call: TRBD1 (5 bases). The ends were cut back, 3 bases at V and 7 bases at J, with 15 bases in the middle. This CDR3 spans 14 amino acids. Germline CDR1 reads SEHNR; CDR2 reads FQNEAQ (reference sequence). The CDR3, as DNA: TGTGCCAGCAGCTTCAGGGCAATGGATACTGGCTACACCTTC. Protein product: CASSFRAMDTGYTF.

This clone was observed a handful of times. Here the CDR3 reads CASSSGHTYEQYF. The CDR3 DNA reads as TGTGCCAGCAGCTCAGGACATACCTACGAGCAGTACTTC. The chain has TRBV7-9 and TRBJ2-7, with TRBD1 as a possible D gene (5 bases). CDR1 is SEHNR and CDR2 is FQNEAQ in the germline V gene (reference sequence). The CDR3 runs to 13 residues. V dropped 4 bases and J dropped 2 bases, with 9 bases sitting between them.

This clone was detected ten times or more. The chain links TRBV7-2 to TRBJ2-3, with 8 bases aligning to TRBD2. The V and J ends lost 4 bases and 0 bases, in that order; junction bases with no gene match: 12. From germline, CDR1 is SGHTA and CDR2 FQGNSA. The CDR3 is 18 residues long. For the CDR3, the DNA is TGTGCCAGCAGCTCCAGCGGGAGTTTTCCTTCTAGCACAGATACGCAGTATTTT. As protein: CASSSSGSFPSSTDTQYF.

The CDR3 coding sequence is TGTGCCTTAGACAGGGGGGGTGAAAAACTGTTTTTT. Protein product: CALDRGGEKLFF. V gene TRBV30 combines with J gene TRBJ1-4; 9 positions agree with TRBD1. CDR1 and CDR2 (germline): GTSNPN, SVGIG (reference sequence). The ends lost 7 bases at V and 7 bases at J; junction bases unmatched: 4. The CDR3 totals 12 residues.

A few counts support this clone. CDR3: CAISESPDGGNTIYF. CDR3 nucleotides: TGTGCCATCAGTGAGTCCCCGGACGGTGGAAACACCATATATTTT. The V and J genes are TRBV10-3 and TRBJ1-3; no definite D call. V was cut by 0 bases and J by 3 bases, with 9 bases left in between. CDR3 size: 15 residues. Germline values: CDR1 ENHRY, CDR2 SYGVKD.

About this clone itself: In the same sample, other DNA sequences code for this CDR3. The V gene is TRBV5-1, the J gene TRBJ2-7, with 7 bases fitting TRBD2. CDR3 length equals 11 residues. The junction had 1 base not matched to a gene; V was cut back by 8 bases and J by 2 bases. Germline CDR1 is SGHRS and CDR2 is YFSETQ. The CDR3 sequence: CASRGAYEQYF. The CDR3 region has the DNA TGCGCCAGTCGGGGGGCCTACGAGCAGTACTTC.

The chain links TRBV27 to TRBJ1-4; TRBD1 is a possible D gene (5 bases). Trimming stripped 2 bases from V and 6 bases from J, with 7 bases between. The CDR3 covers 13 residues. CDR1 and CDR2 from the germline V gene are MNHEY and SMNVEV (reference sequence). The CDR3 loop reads CASSLRGHEKLFF. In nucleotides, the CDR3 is TGTGCCAGCAGTTTAAGGGGACATGAAAAACTGTTTTTT.

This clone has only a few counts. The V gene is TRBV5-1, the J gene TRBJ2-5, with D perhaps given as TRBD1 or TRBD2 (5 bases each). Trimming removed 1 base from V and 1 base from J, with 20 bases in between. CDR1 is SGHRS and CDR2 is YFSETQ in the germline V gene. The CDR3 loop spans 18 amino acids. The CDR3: CASSLTQGFGTIQETQYF. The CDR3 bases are TGCGCCAGCAGCTTGACCCAGGGTTTCGGGACCATCCAAGAGACCCAGTACTTC.

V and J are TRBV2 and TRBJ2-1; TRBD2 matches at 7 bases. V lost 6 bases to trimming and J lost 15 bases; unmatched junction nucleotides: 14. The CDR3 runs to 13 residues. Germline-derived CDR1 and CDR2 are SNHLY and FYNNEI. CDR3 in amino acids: CASSIRSGDRLFF. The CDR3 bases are TGTGCCAGCAGCATTCGGAGCGGGGATAGGCTGTTCTTC.

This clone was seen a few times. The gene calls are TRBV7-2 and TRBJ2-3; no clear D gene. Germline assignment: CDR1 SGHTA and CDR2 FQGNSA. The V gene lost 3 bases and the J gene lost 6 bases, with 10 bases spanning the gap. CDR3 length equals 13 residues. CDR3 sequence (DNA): TGTGCCAGCAGCTTCAGTTCGGGCGATACGCAGTATTTT. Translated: CASSFSSGDTQYF.

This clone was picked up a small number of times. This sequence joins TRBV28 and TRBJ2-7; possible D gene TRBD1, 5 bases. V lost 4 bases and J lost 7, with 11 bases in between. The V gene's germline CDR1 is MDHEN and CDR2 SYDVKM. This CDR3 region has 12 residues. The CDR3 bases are TGTGCCAGCAGTTCAGGGCGGACGGAGCAGTACTTC. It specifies CASSSGRTEQYF. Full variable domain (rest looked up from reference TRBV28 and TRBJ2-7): DVKVTQSSRYLVKRTGEKVFLECVQDMDHENMFWYRQDPGLGLRLIYFSYDVKMKEKGDIPEGYSVSREKKERFSLILESASTNQTSMYLCASSSGRTEQYFGPGTRLTVT.

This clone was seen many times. The CDR3 bases are TGTGCCAGCAGCTTAGGGAGCCGGGGAGATACGCAGTATTTT. This codes for CASSLGSRGDTQYF. The chain recombines TRBV11-2 with TRBJ2-3; TRBD2 is a possible D gene (5 bases). Trimming removed 1 base from V and 5 bases from J, with 10 bases in between. There are 14 residues in the CDR3. The germline gives CDR1 SGHAT, CDR2 FQNNGV.

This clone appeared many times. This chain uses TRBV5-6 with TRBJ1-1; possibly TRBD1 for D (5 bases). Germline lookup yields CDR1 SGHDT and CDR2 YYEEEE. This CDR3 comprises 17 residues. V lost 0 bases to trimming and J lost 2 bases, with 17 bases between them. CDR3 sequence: CASSLGWSWGRNTEAFF. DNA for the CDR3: TGTGCCAGCAGCTTGGGATGGAGTTGGGGACGAAACACTGAAGCTTTCTTT.